This T cell receptor (beta chain) was identified during a study of post-analysis software for immune sequencing data. Comments on this clonotype: Its antigen remains unknown.

Whole-study findings and limits: Among multiple sclerosis patients, normalized Chao1 diversity was significantly below that of controls. Clustering by F measure revealed strong co-clustering among samples prepared together in one batch. Patients used about 5 TRBV segments, including TRBV5-6, TRBV5-1 and TRBV20-1, more often than controls.

TCR beta cDNA libraries had unique molecular identifiers. MiXCR, applied by TCRdb to the PCR reads, yields one record per CDR3 protein. The sample lists some 690,000 distinct CDR3 sequences; roughly 27% were seen once. The CDR3 totals 13 residues. The V gene lost 11 bases and the J gene lost 5 bases, with 15 bases spanning the gap. Germline V lookup: CDR1 ENHRY, CDR2 SYGVKD. V is TRBV10-3 and J is TRBJ1-4; D is possibly TRBD1 (6 bases). This TCR derives from a girl between 5 and 17 years old with multiple sclerosis. Sequencing used blood. CDR3 nucleotides: TGTGCCGCCAAAGGACAGTTGAATGAAAAACTGTTTTTT. The encoded protein is CAAKGQLNEKLFF.